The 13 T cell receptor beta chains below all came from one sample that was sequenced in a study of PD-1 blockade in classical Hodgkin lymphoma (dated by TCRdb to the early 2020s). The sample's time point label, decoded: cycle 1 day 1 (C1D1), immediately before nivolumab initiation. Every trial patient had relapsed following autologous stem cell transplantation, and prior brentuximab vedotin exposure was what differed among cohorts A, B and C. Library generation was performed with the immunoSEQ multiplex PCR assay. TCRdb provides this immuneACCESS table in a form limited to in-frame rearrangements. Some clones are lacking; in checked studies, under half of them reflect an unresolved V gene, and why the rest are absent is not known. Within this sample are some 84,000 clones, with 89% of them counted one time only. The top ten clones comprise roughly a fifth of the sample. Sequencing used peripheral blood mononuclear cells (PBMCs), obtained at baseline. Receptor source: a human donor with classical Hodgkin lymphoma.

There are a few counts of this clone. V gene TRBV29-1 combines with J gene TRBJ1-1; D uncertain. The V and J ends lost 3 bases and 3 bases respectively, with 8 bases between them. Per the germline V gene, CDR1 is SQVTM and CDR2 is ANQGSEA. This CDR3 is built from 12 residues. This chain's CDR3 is CSVDPGHTEAFF. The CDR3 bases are TGCAGCGTTGATCCGGGTCACACTGAAGCTTTCTTT.

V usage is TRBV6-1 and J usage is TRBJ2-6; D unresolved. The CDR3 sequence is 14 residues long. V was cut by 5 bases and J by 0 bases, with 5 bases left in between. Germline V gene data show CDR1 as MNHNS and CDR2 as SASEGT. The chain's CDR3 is CASSRDSGANVLTF. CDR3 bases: TGTGCCAGCAGTAGAGACTCTGGGGCCAACGTCCTGACTTTC.

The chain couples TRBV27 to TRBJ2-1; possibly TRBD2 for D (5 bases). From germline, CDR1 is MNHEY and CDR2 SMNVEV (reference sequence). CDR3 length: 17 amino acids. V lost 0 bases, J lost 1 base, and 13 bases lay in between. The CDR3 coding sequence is TGTGCCAGCAGTTTATCCGGGCGGGTAAGGTCCTACAATGAGCAGTTCTTC. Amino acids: CASSLSGRVRSYNEQFF.

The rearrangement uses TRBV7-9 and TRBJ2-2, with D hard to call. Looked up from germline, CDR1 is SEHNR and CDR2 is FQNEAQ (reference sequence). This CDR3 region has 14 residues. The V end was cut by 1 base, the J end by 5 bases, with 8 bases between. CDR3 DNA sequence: TGTGCCAGCAGCTTAGTGAGCGAAACCGGGGAGCTGTTTTTT. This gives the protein CASSLVSETGELFF.

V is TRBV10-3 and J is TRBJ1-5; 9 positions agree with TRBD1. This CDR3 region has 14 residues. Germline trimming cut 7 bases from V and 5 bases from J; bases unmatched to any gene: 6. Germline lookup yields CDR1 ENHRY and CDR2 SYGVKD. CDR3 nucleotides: TGTGCCATCAAACCGGGACAGGGTGATCAGCCCCAGCATTTT. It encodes CAIKPGQGDQPQHF.

The CDR3, as DNA: TGTGCCAGTAGTCCTTCTGACAGGGGGCGGGTTGAAGCTTTCTTT. Protein product: CASSPSDRGRVEAFF. The gene calls are TRBV19 and TRBJ1-1; 10 nucleotides match TRBD1. V lost 5 bases, J lost 7 bases, and 10 bases stayed unmatched. Germline V CDR1 and CDR2: LNHDA, SQIVND (reference sequence). The CDR3 loop spans 15 amino acids.

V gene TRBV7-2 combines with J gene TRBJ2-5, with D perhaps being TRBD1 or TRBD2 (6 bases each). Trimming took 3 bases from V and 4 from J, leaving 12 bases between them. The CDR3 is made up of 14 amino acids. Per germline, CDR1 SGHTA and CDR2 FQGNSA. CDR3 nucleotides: TGTGCCAGCAGCTTCAGGTGGGGGGCAGAGACCCAGTACTTC. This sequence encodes CASSFRWGAETQYF.

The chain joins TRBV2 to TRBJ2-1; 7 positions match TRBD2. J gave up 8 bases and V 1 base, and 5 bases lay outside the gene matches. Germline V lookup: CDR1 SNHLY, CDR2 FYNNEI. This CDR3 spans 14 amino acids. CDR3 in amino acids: CASSEGTSRHEQFF. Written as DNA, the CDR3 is TGTGCCAGCAGTGAAGGGACTAGTCGGCATGAGCAGTTCTTC. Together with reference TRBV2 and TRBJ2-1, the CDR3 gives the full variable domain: EPEVTQTPSHQVTQMGQEVILRCVPISNHLYFYWYRQILGQKVEFLVSFYNNEISEKSEIFDDQFSVERPDGSNFTLKIRSTKLEDSAMYFCASSEGTSRHEQFFGPGTRLTVL.

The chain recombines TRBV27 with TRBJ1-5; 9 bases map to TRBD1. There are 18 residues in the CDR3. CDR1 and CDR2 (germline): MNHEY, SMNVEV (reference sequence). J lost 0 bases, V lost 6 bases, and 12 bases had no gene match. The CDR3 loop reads CASRRSGTGSNSNQPQHF. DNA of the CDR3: TGTGCCAGCAGGCGATCCGGGACAGGGTCTAATAGCAATCAGCCCCAGCATTTT.

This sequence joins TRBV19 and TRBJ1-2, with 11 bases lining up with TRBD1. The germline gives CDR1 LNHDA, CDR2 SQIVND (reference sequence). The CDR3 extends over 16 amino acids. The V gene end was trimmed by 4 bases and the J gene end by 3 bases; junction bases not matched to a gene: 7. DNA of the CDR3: TGTGCCAGTAGTACCGCCCGGACAGGGGGCCACTATGGCTACACCTTC. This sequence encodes CASSTARTGGHYGYTF.

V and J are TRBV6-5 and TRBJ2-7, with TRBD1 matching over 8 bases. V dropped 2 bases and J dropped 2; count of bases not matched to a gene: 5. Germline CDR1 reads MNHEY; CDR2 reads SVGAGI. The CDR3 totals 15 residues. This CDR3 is CASSYATGVPYEQYF. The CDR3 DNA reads TGTGCCAGCAGTTACGCGACAGGGGTTCCCTACGAGCAGTACTTC.

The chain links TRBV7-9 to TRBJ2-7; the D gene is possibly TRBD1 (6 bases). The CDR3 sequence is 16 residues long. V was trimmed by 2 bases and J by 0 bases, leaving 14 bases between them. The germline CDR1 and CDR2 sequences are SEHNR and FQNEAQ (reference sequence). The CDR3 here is CASSLSTGTRSYEQYF. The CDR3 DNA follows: TGTGCCAGCAGCTTATCGACAGGCACCCGCTCCTACGAGCAGTACTTC. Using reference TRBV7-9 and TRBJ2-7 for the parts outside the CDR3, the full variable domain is DTGVSQNPRHKITKRGQNVTFRCDPISEHNRLYWYRQTLGQGPEFLTYFQNEAQLEKSRLLSDRFSAERPKGSFSTLEIQRTEQGDSAMYLCASSLSTGTRSYEQYFGPGTRLTVT.

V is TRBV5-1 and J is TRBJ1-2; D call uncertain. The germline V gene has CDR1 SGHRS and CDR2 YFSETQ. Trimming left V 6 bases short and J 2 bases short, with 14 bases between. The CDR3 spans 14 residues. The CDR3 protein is CASTPGSANYGYTF. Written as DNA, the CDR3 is TGCGCCAGCACCCCGGGGTCGGCAAACTATGGCTACACCTTC.